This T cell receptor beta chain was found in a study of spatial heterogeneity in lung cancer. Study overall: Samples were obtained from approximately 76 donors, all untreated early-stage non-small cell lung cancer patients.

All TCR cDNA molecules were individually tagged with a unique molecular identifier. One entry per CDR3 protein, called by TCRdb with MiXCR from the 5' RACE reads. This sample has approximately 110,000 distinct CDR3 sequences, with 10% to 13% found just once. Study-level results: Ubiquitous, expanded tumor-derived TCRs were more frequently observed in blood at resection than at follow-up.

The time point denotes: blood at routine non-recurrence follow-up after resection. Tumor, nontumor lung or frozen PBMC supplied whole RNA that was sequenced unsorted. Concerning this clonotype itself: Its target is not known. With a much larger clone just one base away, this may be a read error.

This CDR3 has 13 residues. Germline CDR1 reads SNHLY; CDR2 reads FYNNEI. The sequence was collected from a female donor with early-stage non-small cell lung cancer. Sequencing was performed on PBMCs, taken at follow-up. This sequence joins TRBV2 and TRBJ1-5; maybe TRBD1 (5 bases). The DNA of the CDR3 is TGTACCAGCAGTGGGGCAGGCAATCAGCCCCAGCATTTT. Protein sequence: CTSSGAGNQPQHF.